The clone carrying this T cell receptor beta chain has a count of ten or more. Its antigen is not known. The data originate from a study of human T cells and chemical hapten exposure. On the study more broadly: DPC at 0.01% went onto the upper back in patch tests, read at 6 days.

Study outcomes and limitations: Controls had significantly fewer large CDR3 similarity clusters than were formed by expanded TCRs. DPC sensitization left the count of TCRs above 1 in 1000 unchanged.

Indicated time point: pre-sensitization, week 0. This sample's treatment: therapeutic diphenylcyclopropenone sensitization with weekly scalp DPC. V lost 1 base, J lost 0 bases, and 4 bases lay in between. The CDR3 has 13 amino acids. Germline V gene sequence: CDR1 SGHAT, CDR2 FQNNGV. MiXCR, run by TCRdb on the RACE reads, gives a single entry per CDR3 protein. The sample records about 98,000 distinct CDR3 sequences, approximately 11% being singletons. The sequence was obtained from an older woman with alopecia areata. Some clones in this sample may be carry-over from other donors' samples. The specimen comprised whole blood, sampled in connection with sensitization to the hapten diphenylcyclopropenone (DPC). V usage is TRBV11-2 and J usage is TRBJ2-7; D gene ambiguous. CDR3 in DNA: TGTGCCAGCAGCTTAGGAAGCTCCTACGAGCAGTACTTC. Residues: CASSLGSSYEQYF.